Listed below are T cell receptor beta chains from one sample, sequenced in a study of T cells after yellow fever vaccination. MiXCR, applied by TCRdb to the 5' RACE reads, yields one record per CDR3 protein. Of 400,000 to 650,000 distinct CDR3 sequences in the sample, 20% to 25% were seen once. The sample here was PBMCs, taken less than 25 days after the first yellow fever vaccination. The receptors originated from a man aged 18 to 30 who received the YFV17D yellow fever vaccine. CDR3s include the opening cysteine and the closing phenylalanine or tryptophan. Fields, in order: J gene, V gene, D gene, clone size, CDR3 DNA, CDR3 protein. D genes are given only for firm matches. Size is omitted from some rows. Given values are once, few, many or a class for expanded clones.

>TRBJ1-1|TRBV18|TRBD1|NA
TGTGCCAGCTCACCGGGACAGGGCGCTTTCTTT
CASSPGQGAFF
>TRBJ2-6|TRBV4-1|TRBD1|NA
TGCGCCAGCAGCCAAGTGGGACAGGGGAGGACTGGGGCCAACGTCCTGACTTTC
CASSQVGQGRTGANVLTF
>TRBJ2-5|TRBV28|NA|NA
TGTGCCAGCGGACCGGGACAATCAGAGACCCAGTACTTC
CASGPGQSETQYF
>TRBJ2-1|TRBV21-1|NA|NA
TGTGCCAGCAGCAAACGCCAGCAGACCCGGCGGGGGGTCTCTGCCAATGAGCAGTTCTTC
CASSKRQQTRRGVSANEQFF
>TRBJ2-5|TRBV20-1|NA|NA
TGCAGTGCTAGAGACGCCCCCGGGCTGGGGCAAGAGACCCAGTACTTC
CSARDAPGLGQETQYF
>TRBJ1-3|TRBV12-3/TRBV12-4|NA|many
TGTGCCAGCAGTTCGACCTATTCTGGAAACACCATATATTTT
CASSSTYSGNTIYF
>TRBJ2-5|TRBV19|NA|few
TGTGCCAGTAGTACACAGGGCGTTCAAGAGACCCAGTACTTC
CASSTQGVQETQYF
>TRBJ2-7|TRBV18|NA|NA
TGTGCCAGCTCACCGGGCGGATACTACGAGCAGTACTTC
CASSPGGYYEQYF
>TRBJ2-5|TRBV5-1|NA|NA
TGCGCCAGCAGCTTGTTCGGACCTTTCCAAGAGACCCAGTACTTC
CASSLFGPFQETQYF
>TRBJ2-7|TRBV3-1|NA|few
TGTGCCAGCAGCCAACAGGGGATCTACGAGCAGTACTTC
CASSQQGIYEQYF
>TRBJ2-7|TRBV7-9|NA|few
TGTGCCAGCAGCTTAGTTTTGGGGTCCCACGAGCAGTACTTC
CASSLVLGSHEQYF
>TRBJ1-5|TRBV4-1|NA|NA
TGCGCCAGCAGCCATCTTGGAAGACAAGGCAATCAGCCCCAGCATTTT
CASSHLGRQGNQPQHF
>TRBJ2-7|TRBV6-1|NA|few
TGTGCCAGCAGCCCTCCCGGGGGCAGGGCGGGCGAGCAGTACTTC
CASSPPGGRAGEQYF
>TRBJ1-2|TRBV6-5|NA|NA
TGTGCCAGCACTTCCCATGGTGGTCCAGATAACTATGGCTACACCTTC
CASTSHGGPDNYGYTF
>TRBJ1-4|TRBV7-2|TRBD1|many
TGTGCCAGCAGCAAACAGGGGGCGGAAAAACTGTTTTTT
CASSKQGAEKLFF